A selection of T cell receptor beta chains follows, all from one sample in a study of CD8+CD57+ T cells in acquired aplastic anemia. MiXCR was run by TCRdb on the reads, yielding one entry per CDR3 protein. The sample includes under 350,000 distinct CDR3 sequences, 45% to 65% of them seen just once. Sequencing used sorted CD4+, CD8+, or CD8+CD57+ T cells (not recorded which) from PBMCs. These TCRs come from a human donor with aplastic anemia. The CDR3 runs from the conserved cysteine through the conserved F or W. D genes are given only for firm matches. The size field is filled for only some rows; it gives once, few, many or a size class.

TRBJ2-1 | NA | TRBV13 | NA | CASRDTNEQFF | TGTGCCAGCAGGGATACCAATGAGCAGTTCTTC
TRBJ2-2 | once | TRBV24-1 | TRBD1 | CATSPTTGYNTGELFF | TGTGCCACCAGTCCGACGACAGGGTATAACACCGGGGAGCTGTTTTTT
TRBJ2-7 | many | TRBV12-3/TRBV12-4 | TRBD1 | CASTLQGATYEQYF | TGTGCCAGCACTCTACAGGGGGCGACCTACGAGCAGTACTTC
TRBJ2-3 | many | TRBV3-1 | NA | CASRQRGGDTQYF | TGTGCCAGCAGGCAAAGGGGAGGCGATACGCAGTATTTT
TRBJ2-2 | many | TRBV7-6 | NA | CASSLAGRELFF | TGTGCCAGCAGCTTAGCGGGGCGGGAGCTGTTTTTT
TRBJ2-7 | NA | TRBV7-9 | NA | CASSDINEQYF | TGTGCCAGCAGCGACATTAACGAGCAGTACTTC
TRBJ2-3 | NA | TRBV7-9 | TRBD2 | CASSFVLARGTDTQYF | TGTGCCAGCAGCTTCGTACTAGCGAGGGGCACAGATACGCAGTATTTT
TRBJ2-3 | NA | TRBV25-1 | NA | CASRRGDTQYF | TGTGCCAGCAGAAGAGGGGATACGCAGTATTTT
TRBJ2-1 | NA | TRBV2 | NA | CASTETINEQFF | TGTGCCAGCACCGAGACAATCAATGAGCAGTTCTTC
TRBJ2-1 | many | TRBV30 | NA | CAWTAGWGSNEQFF | TGTGCCTGGACCGCAGGGTGGGGTTCCAATGAGCAGTTCTTC
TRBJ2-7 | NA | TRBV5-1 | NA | CASSDTDPYEQYF | TGCGCCAGCAGCGATACAGATCCTTACGAGCAGTACTTC
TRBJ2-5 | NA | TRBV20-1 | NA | CSASSGVDQETQYF | TGCAGTGCTAGTTCGGGAGTGGACCAAGAGACCCAGTACTTC
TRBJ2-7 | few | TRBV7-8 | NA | CASSLVVGRVTYEQYF | TGTGCCAGCAGCTTAGTGGTGGGTCGAGTAACCTACGAGCAGTACTTC
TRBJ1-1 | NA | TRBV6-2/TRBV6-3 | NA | CASSYWAVVTEAFF | TGTGCCAGCAGTTACTGGGCCGTTGTAACTGAAGCTTTCTTT
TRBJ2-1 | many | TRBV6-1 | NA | CASRDRFKVENEQFF | TGTGCCAGCAGGGATAGGTTCAAGGTGGAAAATGAGCAGTTCTTC
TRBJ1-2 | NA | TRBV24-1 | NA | CATSDSLAGNLDGYTF | TGTGCCACCAGTGATTCCCTGGCAGGGAATCTGGATGGCTACACCTTC
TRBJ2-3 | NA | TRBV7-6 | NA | CASSLAPPSGSLNTQYF | TGTGCCAGCAGCTTAGCCCCCCCTAGTGGTTCCCTTAATACGCAGTATTTT
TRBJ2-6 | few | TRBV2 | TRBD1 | CASRLGTVFPGANVLTF | TGTGCCAGCAGGCTCGGGACAGTCTTTCCTGGGGCCAACGTCCTGACTTTC
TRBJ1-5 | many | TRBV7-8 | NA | CASSHDGYQPQHF | TGTGCCAGCAGCCACGACGGATATCAGCCCCAGCATTTT
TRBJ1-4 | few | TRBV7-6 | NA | CASSLAGAMGSNEKLFF | TGTGCCAGCAGCTTAGCGGGGGCGATGGGGTCTAATGAAAAACTGTTTTTT
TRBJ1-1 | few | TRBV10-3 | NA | CAISWGERTEAFF | TGTGCCATCAGTTGGGGAGAGAGGACTGAAGCTTTCTTT
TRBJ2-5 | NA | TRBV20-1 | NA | CSAASGGATQETQYF | TGCAGTGCTGCCTCAGGGGGGGCCACCCAAGAGACCCAGTACTTC
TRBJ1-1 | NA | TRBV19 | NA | CASSKYRPPEAFF | TGTGCCAGTAGTAAATACAGGCCTCCTGAAGCTTTCTTT
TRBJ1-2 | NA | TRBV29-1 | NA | CSVDAGVDYGYTF | TGCAGCGTTGACGCGGGAGTCGACTATGGCTACACCTTC
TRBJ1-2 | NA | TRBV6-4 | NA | CASSDTPGRYGYTF | TGTGCCAGCAGTGACACGCCGGGACGCTATGGCTACACCTTC
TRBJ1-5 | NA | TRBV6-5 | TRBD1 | CASSSGQGNRAQPRHF | TGTGCCAGCAGCTCAGGACAGGGCAATCGAGCTCAGCCCCGGCACTTT
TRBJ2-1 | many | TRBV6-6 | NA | CASMVARDNEQFF | TGTGCCAGCATGGTAGCAAGAGACAATGAGCAGTTCTTC
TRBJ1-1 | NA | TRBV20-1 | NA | CSARGGGGTEAFF | TGCAGTGCTAGAGGGGGAGGAGGGACCGAAGCTTTCTTT
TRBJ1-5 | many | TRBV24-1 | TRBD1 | CATSEGTVLNQPQHF | TGTGCCACCAGTGAAGGGACAGTGCTCAATCAGCCCCAGCATTTT
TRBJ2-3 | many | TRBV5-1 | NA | CASSLAGSDTQYF | TGCGCCAGCAGCTTGGCAGGGTCAGATACGCAGTATTTT
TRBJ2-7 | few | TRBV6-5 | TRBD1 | CASSLGQYYEQYF | TGTGCCAGCAGTTTGGGACAGTACTACGAGCAGTACTTC
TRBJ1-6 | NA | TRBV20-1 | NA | CSAYQRGNNSPLHF | TGCAGTGCTTACCAAAGGGGGAATAATTCACCCCTCCACTTT
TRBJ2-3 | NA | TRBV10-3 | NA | CAISPAETWDTQYF | TGTGCCATCAGTCCAGCGGAGACCTGGGATACGCAGTATTTT